This T cell receptor (beta chain) was sequenced during a study of PD-L1 blockade in urothelial cancer. As for the study in general: Patients' prior chemotherapy regimens numbered 0 to 3. Timepoints chosen for blood analysis were 3 weeks (second dose) and 6 weeks after treatment start. Reported median T cell count for blood samples was approximately 140,000.

Time point described: pretreatment peripheral blood. Method: immunoSEQ multiplex PCR; TCRdb's copy keeps in-frame clones and lacks some. The sample gives about 79,000 clones, 70% to 90% of which show up once; about 6.2% is in the top ten. Germline-derived CDR1 and CDR2 are LNHDA and SQIVND (reference sequence). This CDR3 has 14 amino acids. The V segment lost 7 bases and the J segment 3 bases; nucleotides outside the gene matches: 8. This clone turned up a few times. The rearrangement uses TRBV19 and TRBJ1-1, with 7 bases that match TRBD1. This sequence was found in a man between 40 and 49 years old with urothelial cancer. The sample consisted of PBMCs, taken around atezolizumab (anti-PD-L1) treatment. The CDR3 nucleotides read TGTGCCAGTAAAGGGGGCGCCGGGGACACTGAAGCTTTCTTT. This codes for CASKGGAGDTEAFF.